These 9 T cell receptor beta chains were sequenced from one sample in a study of spatial heterogeneity in lung cancer. As for time point: sample taken at primary tumor resection. TCRdb recomputed calls from the 5' RACE reads with MiXCR, one row per CDR3 protein. The sample gives some 21,000 distinct CDR3 sequences, 2.5% to 4% of which show up once; 25% to 30% is in the top ten. The material was PBMCs, obtained at surgery. The receptors stem from a female donor with early-stage non-small cell lung cancer.

The table lists this clonotype with a few counts. The V and J genes are TRBV27 and TRBJ2-5, with D perhaps TRBD1 (5 bases). Deletions cut 0 bases from V and 3 bases from J, with 11 bases between. Germline values: CDR1 MNHEY, CDR2 SMNVEV (reference sequence). This CDR3 comprises 15 residues. DNA for the CDR3: TGTGCCAGCAGTTTATCCATACAGGACGAAGAGACCCAGTACTTC. This encodes CASSLSIQDEETQYF.

This clonotype was recorded at least ten times. The V gene is TRBV11-2, the J gene TRBJ2-1, with no clear D. The V end was cut by 5 bases, the J end by 7 bases, with 15 bases between. The germline gives CDR1 SGHAT, CDR2 FQNNGV. The CDR3 is 14 residues long. The CDR3 nucleotides read TGTGCCAGCAGCGGGTGGGCAGGTGGTAATGAGCAGTTCTTC. This sequence encodes CASSGWAGGNEQFF. The entire variable domain, with the rest obtained from reference TRBV11-2 and TRBJ2-1, is as follows: EAGVAQSPRYKIIEKRQSVAFWCNPISGHATLYWYQQILGQGPKLLIQFQNNGVVDDSQLPKDRFSAERLKGVDSTLKIQPAKLEDSAVYLCASSGWAGGNEQFFGPGTRLTVL.

This clonotype showed up many times. The chain recombines TRBV7-9 with TRBJ2-1; D may match TRBD1 or TRBD2 (5 bases each). The CDR3 loop spans 11 amino acids. Germline CDR1 SEHNR, CDR2 FQNEAQ (reference sequence). Trimming left V 11 bases short and J 12 bases short, with 17 bases between. The CDR3 region has the DNA TGTGCCTGGCTCCCGGGGACCTGGCAGTTCTTC. Translation gives CAWLPGTWQFF.

This clonotype appeared a few times. The chain carries TRBV6-1 and TRBJ1-5; no firm D call. The CDR3 totals 12 residues. With 2 bases removed from V and 5 bases from J, the gap between germline ends came to 4 bases. Germline-derived CDR1 and CDR2 are MNHNS and SASEGT. The CDR3 loop is CASSEPDQPQHF. The CDR3 DNA reads TGTGCCAGCAGTGAACCGGATCAGCCCCAGCATTTT.

This clonotype showed up many times. The chain joins TRBV7-9 to TRBJ2-1, with 8 bases lining up with TRBD2. This CDR3 is 16 amino acids long. From germline, CDR1 is SEHNR and CDR2 FQNEAQ (reference sequence). The V and J ends lost 1 base and 6 bases, in that order; junction bases with no gene match: 8. The CDR3 sequence is CASSLVGTGGLNEQFF. CDR3 sequence (DNA): TGTGCCAGCAGCTTAGTCGGAACGGGAGGGCTCAATGAGCAGTTCTTC.

This clonotype was detected ten times or more. At one end, the junction sequence differs from germline, possibly due to a read error. The rearrangement uses TRBV7-7 and TRBJ2-3, with TRBD1 identical over 11 bases. Germline CDR1 SSHAT, CDR2 FNYEAQ (reference sequence). CDR3 length equals 15 residues. The CDR3 reads CASSWGTGGEDTQYF. CDR3 sequence (DNA): TGTGCTAGCAGCTGGGGGACAGGGGGTGAGGATACGCAGTATTTT.

This clonotype was counted at least ten times. The J gene is TRBJ2-3, the V gene TRBV7-3, with 8 bases fitting TRBD2. The CDR3 is 14 amino acids. Unmatched junction bases numbered 5, after V lost 6 bases and J lost 3 bases. Germline V lookup: CDR1 SGHTA, CDR2 FQGTGA. Here the CDR3 DNA reads TGTGCCAGCAGTTCTAGCGGGTGGACAGATACGCAGTATTTT. Translating gives CASSSSGWTDTQYF.

Ten or more counts support this clonotype. The V call is TRBV20-1, the J call TRBJ1-2; possible D gene TRBD1, 6 bases. Germline loops: CDR1 DFQATT, CDR2 SNEGSKA (reference sequence). The CDR3 is 15 amino acids. Deletions cut 5 bases from V and 1 base from J, with 17 bases between. The CDR3 region has the DNA TGCAGTGCTCCGGCCCAAAACAGGGATAACTATGGCTACACCTTC. It translates to CSAPAQNRDNYGYTF.

This clonotype was found many times. The chain has TRBV2 and TRBJ1-2, with unresolved D. The V and J ends lost 5 bases and 4 bases respectively, with 11 bases between them. Germline V gene lookup returns CDR1 SNHLY and CDR2 FYNNEI. This CDR3 spans 13 amino acids. The chain's CDR3 is CASSPGVSYGYTF. In DNA form, the CDR3 reads TGTGCCAGCAGTCCCGGGGTATCCTATGGCTACACCTTC.